What follows are 19 T cell receptor beta chains derived from one specimen sequenced in a study of cytotoxic CD8 clonotypes in ibrutinib-treated CLL. Some clones are missing from TCRdb's copy, which holds only in-frame ones; the method was immunoSEQ multiplex PCR. This sample has some 290,000 clones, with more than 65% found just once. Sequencing used PBMCs, obtained before ibrutinib treatment. All receptors derive from a human donor with chronic lymphocytic leukemia.

The chain employs TRBV27 and TRBJ1-1; TRBD1 matches at 7 bases. The germline V gene has CDR1 MNHEY and CDR2 SMNVEV (reference sequence). There are 12 residues in the CDR3. V was clipped by 10 bases and J by 0 bases; unmatched bases: 2. The CDR3 DNA follows: TGTGCCACCGGGACAGTGAACACTGAAGCTTTCTTT. It encodes CATGTVNTEAFF.

The rearrangement uses TRBV10-3 and TRBJ2-3, with TRBD2 identical over 12 bases. J lost 6 bases, V lost 6 bases, and 7 bases had no gene match. The CDR3 length is 15 residues. Germline V gene sequence: CDR1 ENHRY, CDR2 SYGVKD. The CDR3 DNA reads TGTGCCATCAGGGAGACTAGCGGGAGACCCGATACGCAGTATTTT. Its translation: CAIRETSGRPDTQYF.

This clone was detected a few times. The gene calls are TRBV29-1 and TRBJ1-1; D unresolved. There are 11 residues in the CDR3. Trimming took off 6 bases at V and 8 bases at J, with 13 bases between the two ends. The germline CDR1 and CDR2 sequences are SQVTM and ANQGSEA. The CDR3 spells CSVIGPQEAFF. The DNA for the CDR3 is TGCAGCGTAATCGGACCTCAAGAAGCTTTCTTT.

This clone showed up just once. V and J are TRBV9 and TRBJ2-2; unclear D gene. The CDR3 runs 15 residues. Germline assignment: CDR1 SGDLS and CDR2 YYNGEE. Trimming left V 6 bases short and J 4 bases short, with 16 bases between. For the CDR3, the DNA is TGTGCCAGCAACTTTGCGGCCAGCCCCACCGGGGAGCTGTTTTTT. Its translation: CASNFAASPTGELFF.

This clone was seen only a few times. The chain has TRBV15 and TRBJ2-3; no clear D. V lost 0 bases to trimming and J lost 2 bases, with 12 bases between them. The CDR3 runs to 16 residues. Germline V CDR1 and CDR2: LNHNV, YYDKDF (reference sequence). CDR3 loop: CATSRDPIANTDTQYF. For the CDR3, the DNA is TGTGCCACCAGCAGAGATCCTATTGCCAACACAGATACGCAGTATTTT.

The chain has TRBV7-2 and TRBJ1-2; D gene unclear. The CDR3 consists of 14 residues. Germline CDR1 SGHTA, CDR2 FQGNSA. The V and J ends lost 3 bases and 0 bases respectively, with 8 bases between them. The CDR3 sequence is CASSFEAANYGYTF. In DNA, the CDR3 is TGTGCCAGCAGCTTTGAGGCAGCTAACTATGGCTACACCTTC.

The chain links TRBV4-1 to TRBJ2-1; the match to TRBD2 covers 9 bases. After removal of 2 bases from V and 4 bases from J, the junction contained 6 bases not matched to a gene. Germline CDR1 reads MGHRA; CDR2 reads YSYEKL. The length of the CDR3 is 16 residues. CDR3 in DNA: TGCGCCAGCAGCCAAAGCGGGAGGACAACGTACAATGAGCAGTTCTTC. Its protein is CASSQSGRTTYNEQFF.

This sequence joins TRBV7-8 and TRBJ2-5; D uncertain. The length of the CDR3 is 13 residues. Between the trimmed V and J ends, which lost 1 base and 1 base, there was a span of 4 bases. The germline CDR1 and CDR2 sequences are SGHVS and FQNEAQ. CDR3 protein: CASSLVAQETQYF. The CDR3 bases are TGTGCCAGCAGCTTAGTTGCCCAAGAGACCCAGTACTTC.

The chain couples TRBV18 to TRBJ2-7; 8 nucleotides align to TRBD1. V trimming: 6 bases; J trimming: 6 bases; junction bases outside the gene matches: 10. The CDR3 has 14 residues. Germline-derived CDR1 and CDR2 are KGHSH and LQKENI. The CDR3 nucleotides read TGTGCCAGCTCCGCCGGGCAGGGGGCCCTCGAGCAGTACTTC. Translated: CASSAGQGALEQYF.

The J gene is TRBJ2-7, the V gene TRBV2, with 7 bases matching TRBD2. The CDR3 is 15 residues long. Looked up from germline, CDR1 is SNHLY and CDR2 is FYNNEI. V shed 4 bases, J shed 1 base, and the junction held 7 bases outside the gene matches. The CDR3 nucleotides read TGTGCCAGCAGTGGGTGGGCTAGCGGATCCTACGAGCAGTACTTC. It codes for CASSGWASGSYEQYF. The full variable domain, its missing parts supplied by reference TRBV2 and TRBJ2-7, is EPEVTQTPSHQVTQMGQEVILRCVPISNHLYFYWYRQILGQKVEFLVSFYNNEISEKSEIFDDQFSVERPDGSNFTLKIRSTKLEDSAMYFCASSGWASGSYEQYFGPGTRLTVT.

V usage is TRBV4-3 and J usage is TRBJ1-2; D is uncertain. Germline lookup yields CDR1 LGHNA and CDR2 YSLEER. The V and J ends lost 0 bases and 4 bases respectively, with 12 bases between them. The CDR3 is 15 amino acids. As DNA, the CDR3 is TGCGCCAGCAGCCAAGATCACGGAGGACCCTATGGCTACACCTTC. It encodes CASSQDHGGPYGYTF.

This clone appeared many times. The chain has TRBV4-3 and TRBJ2-7, with 9 bases that match TRBD2. This CDR3 is built from 17 residues. The V segment lost 1 base and the J segment 1 base; nucleotides outside the gene matches: 8. Per the germline V gene, CDR1 is LGHNA and CDR2 is YSLEER. The CDR3 reads CASSQGGSGRLSYEQYF. The CDR3, as DNA: TGCGCCAGCAGCCAAGGGGGTAGCGGGAGACTTTCCTACGAGCAGTACTTC.

This clone was observed a few times. This sequence joins TRBV6-5 and TRBJ2-3; D call uncertain. The germline V gene encodes CDR1 MNHEY and CDR2 SVGAGI. CDR3 length: 11 amino acids. V was cut by 8 bases and J by 3 bases, with 6 bases left in between. DNA of the CDR3: TGTGCCAGCGCGACGACAGATACGCAGTATTTT. Its translation: CASATTDTQYF.

The chain couples TRBV7-2 to TRBJ2-6; D ambiguous. V dropped 8 bases and J dropped 4 bases, with 9 bases sitting between them. In germline, CDR1 is SGHTA, CDR2 FQGNSA. CDR3 size: 13 residues. In nucleotides, the CDR3 is TGTGCCAGCGGGTTCAAGGGGGCCAACGTCCTGACTTTC. Its protein product is CASGFKGANVLTF.

The V gene is TRBV19, the J gene TRBJ2-7; TRBD2 matches at 10 bases. Per the germline V gene, CDR1 is LNHDA and CDR2 is SQIVND (reference sequence). J gave up 3 bases and V 2 bases, and 1 base lay outside the gene matches. The CDR3 sequence is 14 residues long. In nucleotides, the CDR3 is TGTGCCAGTAGTATAACTAGCGGGGTCTACGAGCAGTACTTC. Translating it yields CASSITSGVYEQYF.

The chain uses TRBV5-1 and TRBJ2-3; D remains unclear. CDR3 length: 12 residues. V lost 4 bases and J 4 bases, leaving 7 bases between the germline ends. Per germline, CDR1 SGHRS and CDR2 YFSETQ. The CDR3 region has the DNA TGCGCCAGCAGCGTAATATCAGATACGCAGTATTTT. Translated, it gives CASSVISDTQYF.

The chain carries TRBV4-2 and TRBJ2-7; D perhaps matches TRBD2 (6 bases). V was trimmed by 1 base and J by 3 bases, leaving 13 bases between them. The CDR3 extends over 15 amino acids. Germline values: CDR1 LGHNA, CDR2 YNFKEQ. The CDR3, as DNA: TGTGCCAGCAGCCAAGTAGCTAGCGCACTCTACGAGCAGTACTTC. As protein: CASSQVASALYEQYF.

The sample holds one count of this clone. V is TRBV19 and J is TRBJ2-5, with D perhaps TRBD1 or TRBD2 (6 bases each). Trimming took 8 bases from V and 7 from J, leaving 17 bases between them. In germline, CDR1 is LNHDA, CDR2 SQIVND (reference sequence). The CDR3 is 13 amino acids. CDR3 in DNA: TGTGCCAGTGAGAAAGGAGGGGGTGGGACCCAGTACTTC. It is translated as CASEKGGGGTQYF.

This clone came up a few times. V is TRBV28 and J is TRBJ2-7; 11 bases agree with TRBD1. Germline CDR1 reads MDHEN; CDR2 reads SYDVKM. The CDR3 has 15 amino acids. The V segment lost 6 bases and the J segment 1 base; nucleotides outside the gene matches: 5. CDR3 region: CASRIGQGASYEQYF. CDR3 coding DNA: TGTGCCAGCAGGATAGGACAGGGGGCTTCCTACGAGCAGTACTTC.